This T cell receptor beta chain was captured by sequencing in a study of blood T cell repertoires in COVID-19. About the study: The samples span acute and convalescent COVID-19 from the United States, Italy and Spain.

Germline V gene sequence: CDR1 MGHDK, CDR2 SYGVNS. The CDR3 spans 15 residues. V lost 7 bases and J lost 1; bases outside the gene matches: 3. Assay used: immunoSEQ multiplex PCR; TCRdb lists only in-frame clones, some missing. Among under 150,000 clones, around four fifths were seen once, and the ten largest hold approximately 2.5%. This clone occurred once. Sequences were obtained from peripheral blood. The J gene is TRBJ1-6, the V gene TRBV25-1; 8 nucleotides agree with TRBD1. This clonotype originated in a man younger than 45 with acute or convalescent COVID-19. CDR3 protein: CASTTGGSYNSPLHF. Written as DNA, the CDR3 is TGTGCCAGCACCACAGGGGGATCCTATAATTCACCCCTCCACTTT.